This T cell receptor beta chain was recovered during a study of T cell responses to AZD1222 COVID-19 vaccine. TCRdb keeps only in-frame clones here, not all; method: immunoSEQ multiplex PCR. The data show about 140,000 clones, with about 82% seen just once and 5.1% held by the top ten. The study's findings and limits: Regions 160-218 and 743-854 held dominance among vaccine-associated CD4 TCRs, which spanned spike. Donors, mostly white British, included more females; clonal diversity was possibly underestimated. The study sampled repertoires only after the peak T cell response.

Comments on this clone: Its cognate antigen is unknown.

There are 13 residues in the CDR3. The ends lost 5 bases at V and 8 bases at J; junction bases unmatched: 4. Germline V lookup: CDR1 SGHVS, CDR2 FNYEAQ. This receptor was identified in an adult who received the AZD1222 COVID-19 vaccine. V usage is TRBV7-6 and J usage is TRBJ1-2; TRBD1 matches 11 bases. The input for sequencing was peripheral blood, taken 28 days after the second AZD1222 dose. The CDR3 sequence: CASSPDRGQGYTF. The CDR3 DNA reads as TGTGCCAGCAGCCCGGACAGGGGGCAGGGCTACACCTTC.